This T cell receptor (beta chain) was sequenced during a study of blood T cells in healthy people across ages (dated by TCRdb to the mid-2010s). The study in broad terms: In model experiments, template switching captured about one uniquely barcoded TCR beta cDNA molecule for every two T cells. Age-related changes in TCR beta repertoire diversity were measured in the study by deep sequencing normalized with unique cDNA molecular identifiers. Four age groups were formed from the donors: young (average roughly 15 years), middle-aged (more than 35), aged (about 68) and long-lived (82). To avoid experimental bias, donors of different ages were spread randomly across the sequencing lanes. The study analyzed two additional independent replicas of 1 million unique cDNA reads from the same blood draw for two donors, one aged 18 to 29 and one aged 80 or older. General study outcomes and caveats: As age increased, observed TCR beta diversity per million T cells dropped in a roughly linear way, and a significant reduction was already evident by age roughly 40. Observed TCR beta diversity correlated strongly with the percentage of naive T cells measured by flow cytometry. Compared with the aged group, the long-lived group had more naive CD4+ T cells, fewer expanded clones and increased TCR diversity, a pattern suggesting age selection. Because profiling used bulk unsorted PBMCs, naive and antigen-experienced compartments could not be compared conclusively. Estimates of total diversity from one million sequenced T cells were regarded as lower bounds and underestimates. Because donor CMV infection status was unknown, age-related changes in expanded clonotypes were potentially confounded.

Compared with germline, V lacks 2 bases and J lacks 6 bases; bases without a gene match: 8. The CDR3 numbers 15 residues from cysteine through phenylalanine. The retained sequence is limited to the CDR3, 45 bases, with the frame set at the first base. The library was made by 5' RACE. The reads were generated on an Illumina HiSeq 2500. A second PCR of about 6 to 11 cycles was run with a J-beta primer mix and a sample-barcoded 5' primer. A unique molecular identifier was introduced onto each TCR beta cDNA molecule by a template-switch 5' adaptor carrying 12 random nucleotides. Each sample yielded at least 2.5 million CDR3-containing paired-end reads. First-strand cDNA was synthesized from all RNA with the Mint cDNA synthesis kit, primed by a TRBC-specific oligonucleotide. After uracil-DNA glycosylase treatment, a first 18-cycle PCR used universal primers M1SS and BC2_uni_R on all cDNA. As for the original processing: For normalization, 1 million high-quality reads were randomly selected from each sample, with every read carrying a distinct molecular identifier. Instead of being binned into consensus sequences, reads with shared molecular identifiers were discarded. MiTCR, set to a Q25 quality threshold and the strictest error-elimination algorithm, was used for CDR3 identification, clonotype clustering and error correction. A nonparametric unseen species model with Euler transformation was used to estimate a lower bound on total TCR beta diversity. TCRdb reprocessing: public reads trimmed at Q25 with fastp, clones called with MiXCR, in-frame beta chains kept. One record per CDR3 amino acid sequence lists the most common genes and DNA. The authors' filters were not applied to this entry. The sample has more than 800,000 distinct CDR3 sequences on record, 29% of them singletons. Clones ranked in the top ten supply roughly 17% of the sample.

Donors were under 40 systemically healthy Caucasian individuals from Russia aged roughly 6 to 100 years. Around 9.8 milliliters of peripheral blood were collected from each donor into EDTA-treated Vacutainer tubes. PBMCs were isolated by Ficoll-Paque density-gradient centrifugation, with at least 6 million obtained per sample. Trizol reagent was used to extract total RNA from PBMCs, with at least 6 micrograms per sample. Naive CD45RAhigh/CD27high T cell percentages were measured by flow cytometry on a PBMC aliquot from every donor. Concerning this clonotype: This receptor's antigen is unknown. Base quality data are lacking; no much larger clone is found one base away.

Sequenced: blood. The sequence was collected from a woman older than 75 in good health. The rearrangement combines TRBV12-3 or TRBV12-4 with TRBJ2-3; TRBD2 lines up with 7 middle nucleotides. The DNA sequence reads TGTGCCAGCAGTTTACGGCGGGGGAGCGCCGATACGCAGTATTTT. This encodes CASSLRRGSADTQYF.